The rows below give T cell receptor beta chains drawn from one sample of a study of T-cell memory formation after mild COVID-19. TCRdb re-derived calls from the 5' RACE reads in MiXCR, one entry per CDR3 protein. Of around 110,000 distinct CDR3 sequences listed, approximately 15% were seen once; the top ten hold less than 45%. Source material: PBMCs or a T cell subset sorted from them (not recorded which). The receptors come from a man between 18 and 29 years old who had mild COVID-19 (a few samples of this study predate the infection). Cell type and time point are not known. The conserved cysteine and the conserved F or W are not part of the CDR3 here. Each record gives: CDR3 length, J gene, V gene, D gene, CDR3 protein. The D gene is left open where the match is weak.

13,TRBJ1-1,TRBV4-3,-,ASSLGRSGDTEAF
14,TRBJ2-4,TRBV7-9,-,ASSWVTGEAGNIQY
13,TRBJ2-3,TRBV6-5,-,ASIANGAHTDTQY
14,TRBJ2-1,TRBV12-3/TRBV12-4,-,ASSLRGRGADNEQF
13,TRBJ2-7,TRBV4-1,TRBD1,ASSHLTGSSYEQY
11,TRBJ1-1,TRBV9,-,ASSPGVATEAF
12,TRBJ1-4,TRBV29-1,-,SATTGGLGEKLF
11,TRBJ1-1,TRBV20-1,-,SASPYSAFEAF
11,TRBJ2-5,TRBV4-1,-,ASSQSFGSSPY
12,TRBJ1-5,TRBV15,-,ATSRARDNQPQH
12,TRBJ1-2,TRBV27,-,ASSNTGRDYGYT
12,TRBJ2-1,TRBV5-1,-,ASSPGTVYNEQF
14,TRBJ1-1,TRBV7-9,-,ASSLVPGTVNTEAF
12,TRBJ2-7,TRBV7-3,-,ASSSDGRSYEQY
10,TRBJ1-2,TRBV6-2/TRBV6-3,TRBD1,ASRGQRYGYT
11,TRBJ1-5,TRBV20-1,-,SARLPGRLAQH
10,TRBJ2-1,TRBV5-1,-,ASSSTRWEQF
12,TRBJ2-7,TRBV27,TRBD1,ATGAGTGVLEQY
12,TRBJ2-3,TRBV20-1,-,SALRGRDTDTQY